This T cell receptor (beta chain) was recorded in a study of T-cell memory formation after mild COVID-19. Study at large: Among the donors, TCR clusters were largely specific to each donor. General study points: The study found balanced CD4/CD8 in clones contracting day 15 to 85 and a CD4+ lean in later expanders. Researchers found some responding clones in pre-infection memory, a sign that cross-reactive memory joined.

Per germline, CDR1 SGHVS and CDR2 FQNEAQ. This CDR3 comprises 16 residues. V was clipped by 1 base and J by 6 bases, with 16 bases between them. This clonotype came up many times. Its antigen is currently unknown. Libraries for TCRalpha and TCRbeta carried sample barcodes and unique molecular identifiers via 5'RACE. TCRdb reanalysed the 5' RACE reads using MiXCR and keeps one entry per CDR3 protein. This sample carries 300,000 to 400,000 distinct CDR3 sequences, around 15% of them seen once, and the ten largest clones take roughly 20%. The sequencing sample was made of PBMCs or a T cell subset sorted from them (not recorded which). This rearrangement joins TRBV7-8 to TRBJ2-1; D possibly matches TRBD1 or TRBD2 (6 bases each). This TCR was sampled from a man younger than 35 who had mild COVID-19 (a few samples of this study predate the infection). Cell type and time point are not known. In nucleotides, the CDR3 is TGTGCCAGCAGCTTAGGAGGGGCGTGGGGGGCCAATGAGCAGTTCTTC. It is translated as CASSLGGAWGANEQFF.